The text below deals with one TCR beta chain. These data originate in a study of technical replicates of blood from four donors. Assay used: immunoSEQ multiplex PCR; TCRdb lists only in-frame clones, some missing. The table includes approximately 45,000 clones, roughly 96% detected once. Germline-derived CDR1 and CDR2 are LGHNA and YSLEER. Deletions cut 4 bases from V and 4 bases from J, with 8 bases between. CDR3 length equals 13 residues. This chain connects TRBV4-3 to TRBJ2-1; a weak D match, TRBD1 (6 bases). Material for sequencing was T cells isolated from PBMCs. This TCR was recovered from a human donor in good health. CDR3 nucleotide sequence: TGCGCCAGCAGCCTACAGGGTTACAATGAGCAGTTCTTC. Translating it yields CASSLQGYNEQFF.